One and the same sample provided the 10 T cell receptor beta chains below, sequenced in a study of siplizumab effects on memory and regulatory T cells. Assay: immunoSEQ multiplex PCR; the TCRdb copy retains only in-frame clones and omits some. The table lists roughly 100,000 clones, more than 95% of them singletons. What was sequenced was naive CD4+ T cells sorted from blood. Source of these receptors: a human donor in good health.

V and J are TRBV5-8 and TRBJ2-3; 10 bases map to TRBD1. CDR1 and CDR2 from the germline V gene are SGHTS and YDEGEE. The ends lost 3 bases at V and 6 bases at J; junction bases unmatched: 7. The CDR3 has 15 amino acids. The CDR3 nucleotides read TGTGCCAGCAGCTGGGGACAGGGGATGATCGATACGCAGTATTTT. As protein: CASSWGQGMIDTQYF.

The chain employs TRBV29-1 and TRBJ1-2; 8 bases match TRBD1. The CDR3 runs 15 residues. Germline CDR1 and CDR2: SQVTM and ANQGSEA. The J segment lost 4 bases and the V segment lost 4 bases, leaving 11 bases of the junction unmatched. CDR3 sequence (DNA): TGCAGCGTTGGGCGTGACAGGGGACCGCTCTATGGCTACACCTTC. Amino acid sequence: CSVGRDRGPLYGYTF.

This chain joins TRBV19 and TRBJ2-2, with D possibly matching TRBD1 (5 bases). Germline V gene sequence: CDR1 LNHDA, CDR2 SQIVND (reference sequence). V gave up 3 bases and J gave up 4 bases, with 9 bases separating them. The CDR3 has 14 amino acids. The CDR3 is CASSIQGVTGELFF. CDR3 nucleotide sequence: TGTGCCAGTAGTATTCAGGGCGTCACCGGGGAGCTGTTTTTT.

The V gene is TRBV7-3, the J gene TRBJ2-2, with D tentatively TRBD1 (6 bases). Per the germline V gene, CDR1 is SGHTA and CDR2 is FQGTGA. The CDR3 extends over 12 amino acids. Trimming took off 5 bases at V and 5 bases at J, with 6 bases between the two ends. The CDR3 region is CASSTGTGELFF. CDR3 bases: TGTGCCAGCAGCACAGGGACCGGGGAGCTGTTTTTT. The entire variable domain, with the rest obtained from reference TRBV7-3 and TRBJ2-2, is as follows: GAGVSQTPSNKVTEKGKYVELRCDPISGHTALYWYRQSLGQGPEFLIYFQGTGAADDSGLPNDRFFAVRPEGSVSTLKIQRTERGDSAVYLCASSTGTGELFFGEGSRLTVL.

The chain carries TRBV29-1 and TRBJ1-1; D call uncertain. Germline V gene sequence: CDR1 SQVTM, CDR2 ANQGSEA. This CDR3 is built from 12 residues. With 8 bases removed from V and 1 base from J, the gap between germline ends came to 11 bases. DNA for the CDR3: TGCAGCCTAGGAACGGGGAACACTGAAGCTTTCTTT. Protein sequence: CSLGTGNTEAFF.

The rearrangement links TRBV28 to TRBJ2-7; 10 bases fit TRBD1. J was trimmed by 6 bases and V by 8 bases; bases with no gene match: 7. Germline V CDR1 and CDR2: MDHEN, SYDVKM. The CDR3 is 13 residues long. CDR3 region: CASGGTGEGEQYF. CDR3 sequence (DNA): TGTGCCAGCGGCGGGACAGGGGAGGGCGAGCAGTACTTC.

The chain employs TRBV14 and TRBJ2-3; the match to TRBD2 covers 7 bases. The length of the CDR3 is 14 residues. With 1 base clipped from V and 4 bases from J, the junction kept 2 bases outside the gene matches. Germline CDR1 reads SGHDN; CDR2 reads FVKESK. The CDR3 coding sequence is TGTGCCAGCAGCCAAGGCCTAGCGGCAGATACGCAGTATTTT. Translated, it gives CASSQGLAADTQYF. Complete variable domain (other parts from reference TRBV14 and TRBJ2-3): EAGVTQFPSHSVIEKGQTVTLRCDPISGHDNLYWYRRVMGKEIKFLLHFVKESKQDESGMPNNRFLAERTGGTYSTLKVQPAELEDSGVYFCASSQGLAADTQYFGPGTRLTVL.

This chain connects TRBV30 to TRBJ1-4, with D perhaps matching TRBD1 (6 bases). CDR3 length: 15 amino acids. Germline V gene sequence: CDR1 GTSNPN, CDR2 SVGIG (reference sequence). V shed 4 bases and J shed 4 bases, with 16 bases lying between them. The CDR3, as DNA: TGTGCCTGGACCATGCAAGGACAGCATAATGAAAAACTGTTTTTT. Residues: CAWTMQGQHNEKLFF.

The gene calls are TRBV6-5 and TRBJ1-2; no firm D call. Trimming removed 6 bases from V and 4 bases from J, with 18 bases in between. The germline V gene has CDR1 MNHEY and CDR2 SVGAGI. This CDR3 has 15 amino acids. The CDR3 DNA sequence: TGTGCCAGCAGCCCCGGGGTCCTGGGCACCTATGGCTACACCTTC. Its protein is CASSPGVLGTYGYTF.

This chain connects TRBV7-9 to TRBJ1-4; possibly TRBD1 for D (5 bases). This CDR3 spans 14 amino acids. Trimming pared 6 bases from V and 4 bases from J, leaving 12 bases between. CDR1 and CDR2 (germline): SEHNR, FQNEAQ (reference sequence). CDR3 DNA sequence: TGTGCCAGCAGACGCTGGGGGGGTAATGAAAAACTGTTTTTT. Amino acids: CASRRWGGNEKLFF.